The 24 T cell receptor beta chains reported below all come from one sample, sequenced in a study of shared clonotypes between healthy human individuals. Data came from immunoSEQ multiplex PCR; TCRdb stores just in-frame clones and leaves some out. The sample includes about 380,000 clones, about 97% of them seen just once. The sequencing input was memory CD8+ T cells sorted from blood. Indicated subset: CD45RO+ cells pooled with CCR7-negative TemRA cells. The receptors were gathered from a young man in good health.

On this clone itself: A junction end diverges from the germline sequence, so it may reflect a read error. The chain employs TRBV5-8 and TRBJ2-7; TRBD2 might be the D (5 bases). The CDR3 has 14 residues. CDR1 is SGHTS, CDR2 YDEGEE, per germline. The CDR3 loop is CASRLEVIGDEQYF. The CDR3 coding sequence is TGTGCCAGCAGATTGGAGGTAATTGGGGACGAGCAGTACTTC.

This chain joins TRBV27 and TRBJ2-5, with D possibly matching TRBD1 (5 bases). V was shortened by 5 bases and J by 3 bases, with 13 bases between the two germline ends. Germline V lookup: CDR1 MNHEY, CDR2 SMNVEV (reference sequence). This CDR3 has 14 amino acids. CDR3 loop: CASSPQTGEETQYF. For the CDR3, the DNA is TGTGCCAGCAGTCCCCAAACAGGAGAAGAGACCCAGTACTTC.

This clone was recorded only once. CDR3 sequence: CASRASGANTGELFF. The CDR3 bases are TGTGCCAGCAGAGCTAGCGGAGCGAACACCGGGGAGCTGTTTTTT. J is TRBJ2-2 and V is TRBV2; 7 nucleotides align to TRBD2. The V gene end was trimmed by 6 bases and the J gene end by 0 bases; junction bases not matched to a gene: 4. The CDR3 length is 15 residues. Germline V gene lookup returns CDR1 SNHLY and CDR2 FYNNEI.

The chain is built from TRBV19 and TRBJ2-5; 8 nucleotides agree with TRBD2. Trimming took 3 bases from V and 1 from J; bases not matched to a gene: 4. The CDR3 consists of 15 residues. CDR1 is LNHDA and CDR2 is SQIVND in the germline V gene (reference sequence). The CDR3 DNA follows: TGTGCCAGTAGTATCGGGGGGGCGATCCAAGAGACCCAGTACTTC. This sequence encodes CASSIGGAIQETQYF.

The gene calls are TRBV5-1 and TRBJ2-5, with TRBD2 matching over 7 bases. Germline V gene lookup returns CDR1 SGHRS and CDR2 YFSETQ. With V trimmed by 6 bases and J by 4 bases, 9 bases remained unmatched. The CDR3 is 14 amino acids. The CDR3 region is CASKMGGSRETQYF. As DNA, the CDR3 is TGCGCCAGCAAGATGGGCGGGAGTAGAGAGACCCAGTACTTC.

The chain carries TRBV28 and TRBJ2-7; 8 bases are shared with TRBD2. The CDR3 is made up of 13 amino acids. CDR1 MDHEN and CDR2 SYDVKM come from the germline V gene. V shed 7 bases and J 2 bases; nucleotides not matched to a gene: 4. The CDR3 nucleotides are TGTGCCAGCAACCCGGGAGGGCCCTACGAGCAGTACTTC. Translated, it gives CASNPGGPYEQYF.

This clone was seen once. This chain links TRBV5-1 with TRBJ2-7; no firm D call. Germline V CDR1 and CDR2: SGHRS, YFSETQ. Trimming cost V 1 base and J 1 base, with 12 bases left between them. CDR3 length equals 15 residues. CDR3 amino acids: CASSLYPMDSYEQYF. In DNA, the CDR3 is TGCGCCAGCAGCTTGTATCCTATGGATTCCTACGAGCAGTACTTC.

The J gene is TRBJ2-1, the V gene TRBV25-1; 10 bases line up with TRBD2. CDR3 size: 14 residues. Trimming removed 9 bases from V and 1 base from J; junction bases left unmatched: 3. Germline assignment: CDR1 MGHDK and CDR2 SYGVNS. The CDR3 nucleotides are TGTGCCAGTAGCGGGAGGCAATCCTACAATGAGCAGTTCTTC. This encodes CASSGRQSYNEQFF.

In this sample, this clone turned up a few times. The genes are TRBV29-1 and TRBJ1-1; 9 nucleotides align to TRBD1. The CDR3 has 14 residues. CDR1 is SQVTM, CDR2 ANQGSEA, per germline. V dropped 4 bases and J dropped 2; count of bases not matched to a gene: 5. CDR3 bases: TGCAGCGTTGCCCGGGACAGGGATAACACTGAAGCTTTCTTT. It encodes CSVARDRDNTEAFF.

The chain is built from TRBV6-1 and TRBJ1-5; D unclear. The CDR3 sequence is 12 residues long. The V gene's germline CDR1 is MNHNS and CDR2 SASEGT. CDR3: CAGGSLNQPQHF. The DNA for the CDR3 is TGTGCGGGAGGCAGCCTTAATCAGCCCCAGCATTTT.

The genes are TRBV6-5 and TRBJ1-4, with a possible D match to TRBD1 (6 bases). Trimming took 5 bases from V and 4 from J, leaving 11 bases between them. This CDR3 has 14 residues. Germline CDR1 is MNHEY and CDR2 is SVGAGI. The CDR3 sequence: CASSQDSYNEKLFF. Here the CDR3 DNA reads TGTGCCAGCAGTCAGGACAGTTATAATGAAAAACTGTTTTTT.

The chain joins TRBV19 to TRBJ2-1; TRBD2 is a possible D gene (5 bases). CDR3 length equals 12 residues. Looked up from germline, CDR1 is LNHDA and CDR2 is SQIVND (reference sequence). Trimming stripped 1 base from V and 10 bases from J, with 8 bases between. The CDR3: CASSIAGGEQFF. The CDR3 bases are TGTGCCAGTAGTATAGCCGGAGGAGAGCAGTTCTTC.

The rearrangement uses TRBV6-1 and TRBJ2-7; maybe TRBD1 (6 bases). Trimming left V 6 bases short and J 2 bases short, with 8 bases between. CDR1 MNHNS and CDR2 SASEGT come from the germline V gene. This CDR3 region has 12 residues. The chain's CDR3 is CASSWDTYEQYF. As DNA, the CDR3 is TGTGCCAGCAGCTGGGACACCTACGAGCAGTACTTC.

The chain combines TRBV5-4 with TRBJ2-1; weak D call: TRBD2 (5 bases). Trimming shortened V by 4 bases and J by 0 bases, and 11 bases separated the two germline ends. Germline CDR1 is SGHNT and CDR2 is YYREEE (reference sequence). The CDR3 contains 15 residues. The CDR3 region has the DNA TGTGCCAGCAGCCCGGACTCGCTCTCCTACAATGAGCAGTTCTTC. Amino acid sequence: CASSPDSLSYNEQFF.

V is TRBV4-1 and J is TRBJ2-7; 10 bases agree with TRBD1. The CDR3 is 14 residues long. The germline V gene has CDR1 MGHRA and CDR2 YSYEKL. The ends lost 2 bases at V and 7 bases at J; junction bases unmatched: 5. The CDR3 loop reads CASSQPGQGREQYF. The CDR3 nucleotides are TGCGCCAGCAGCCAACCGGGACAGGGGAGGGAGCAGTACTTC.

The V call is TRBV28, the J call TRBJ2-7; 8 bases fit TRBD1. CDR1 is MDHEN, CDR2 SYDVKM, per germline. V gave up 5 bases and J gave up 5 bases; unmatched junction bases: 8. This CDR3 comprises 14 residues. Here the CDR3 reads CASSKRQGRNEQYF. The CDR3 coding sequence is TGTGCCAGCAGTAAGCGACAGGGGCGGAACGAGCAGTACTTC.

The CDR3 DNA sequence: TGTGCCAGCAGTTACCCCCCTCGACTAGCGGGAGTGGATAATGAGCAGTTCTTC. It is translated as CASSYPPRLAGVDNEQFF. The J gene is TRBJ2-1, the V gene TRBV6-7, with 12 bases matching TRBD2. TRBV6-7 is flagged as an ORF with uncertain function. The CDR3 consists of 18 residues. The V segment lost 2 bases and the J segment 7 bases; nucleotides outside the gene matches: 12.

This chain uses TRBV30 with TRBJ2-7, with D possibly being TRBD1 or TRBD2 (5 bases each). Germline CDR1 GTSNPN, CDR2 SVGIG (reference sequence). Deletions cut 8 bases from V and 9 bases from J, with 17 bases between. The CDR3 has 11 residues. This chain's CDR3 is CAMKGPVGQYF. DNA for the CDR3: TGTGCCATGAAGGGACCGGTGGGGCAGTACTTC.

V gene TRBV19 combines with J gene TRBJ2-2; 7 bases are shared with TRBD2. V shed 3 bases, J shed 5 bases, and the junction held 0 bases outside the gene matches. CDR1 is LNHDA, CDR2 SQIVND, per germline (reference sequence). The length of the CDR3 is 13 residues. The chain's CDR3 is CASSMRGTGELFF. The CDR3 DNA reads TGTGCCAGTAGTATGCGGGGGACCGGGGAGCTGTTTTTT.

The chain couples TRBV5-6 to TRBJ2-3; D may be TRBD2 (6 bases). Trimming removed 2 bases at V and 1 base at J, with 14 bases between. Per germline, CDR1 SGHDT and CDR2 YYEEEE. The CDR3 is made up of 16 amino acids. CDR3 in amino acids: CASSLRGYGGTDTQYF. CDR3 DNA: TGTGCCAGCAGCTTACGGGGGTATGGGGGCACAGATACGCAGTATTTT. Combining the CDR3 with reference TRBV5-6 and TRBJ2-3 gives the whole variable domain DAGVTQSPTHLIKTRGQQVTLRCSPKSGHDTVSWYQQALGQGPQFIFQYYEEEERQRGNFPDRFSGHQFPNYSSELNVNALLLGDSALYLCASSLRGYGGTDTQYFGPGTRLTVL.

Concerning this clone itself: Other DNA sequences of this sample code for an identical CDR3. The CDR3 DNA is TGTGCCAGCAGCCCCGGACAGGGCCCCTACGAGCAGTACTTC. Its translation is CASSPGQGPYEQYF. This chain joins TRBV14 and TRBJ2-7, with 8 bases identical to TRBD1. CDR1 and CDR2 (germline): SGHDN, FVKESK. V dropped 4 bases and J dropped 2; count of bases not matched to a gene: 4. The CDR3 has 14 residues.

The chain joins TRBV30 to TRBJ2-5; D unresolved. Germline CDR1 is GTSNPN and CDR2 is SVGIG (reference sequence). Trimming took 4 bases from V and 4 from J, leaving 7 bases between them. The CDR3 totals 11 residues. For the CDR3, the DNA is TGTGCCTGGACGAACCGAGAGACCCAGTACTTC. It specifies CAWTNRETQYF.

In DNA, the CDR3 is TGTGCCAGTAGGACGGACAGTCCGGGTCAGCCCCAGCATTTT. Protein product: CASRTDSPGQPQHF. The chain is built from TRBV19 and TRBJ1-5, with D tentatively TRBD1 (6 bases). Trimming took off 6 bases at V and 6 bases at J, with 15 bases between the two ends. There are 14 residues in the CDR3. Germline V gives CDR1 LNHDA, CDR2 SQIVND (reference sequence).

The CDR3 sequence: CASSFLTRQFDTQYF. CDR3 sequence (DNA): TGCGCCAGCAGCTTCTTGACCCGACAGTTCGATACGCAGTATTTT. This chain uses TRBV5-1 with TRBJ2-3; D is perhaps TRBD1 (5 bases). Trimming removed 2 bases at V and 6 bases at J, with 16 bases between. The CDR3 length is 15 residues. In germline, CDR1 is SGHRS, CDR2 YFSETQ. Drawing the rest from reference TRBV5-1 and TRBJ2-3, the complete variable domain is KAGVTQTPRYLIKTRGQQVTLSCSPISGHRSVSWYQQTPGQGLQFLFEYFSETQRNKGNFPGRFSGRQFSNSRSEMNVSTLELGDSALYLCASSFLTRQFDTQYFGPGTRLTVL.